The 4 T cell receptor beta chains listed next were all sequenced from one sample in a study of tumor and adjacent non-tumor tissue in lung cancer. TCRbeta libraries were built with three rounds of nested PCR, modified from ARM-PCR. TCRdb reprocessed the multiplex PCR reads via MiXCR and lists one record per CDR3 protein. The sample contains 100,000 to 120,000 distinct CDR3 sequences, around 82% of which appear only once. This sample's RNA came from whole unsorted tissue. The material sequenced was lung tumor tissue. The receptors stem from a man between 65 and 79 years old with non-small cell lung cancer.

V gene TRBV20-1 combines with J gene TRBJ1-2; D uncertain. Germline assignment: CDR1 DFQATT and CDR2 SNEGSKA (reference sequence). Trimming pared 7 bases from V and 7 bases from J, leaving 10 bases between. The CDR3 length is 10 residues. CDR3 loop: CSVKGCGYTF. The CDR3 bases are TGCAGTGTTAAGGGATGTGGCTACACCTTC.

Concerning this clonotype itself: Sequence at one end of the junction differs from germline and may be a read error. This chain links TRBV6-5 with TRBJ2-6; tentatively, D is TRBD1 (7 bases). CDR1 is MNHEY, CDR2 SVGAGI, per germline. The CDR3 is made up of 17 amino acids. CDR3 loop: CTSSYGTVDSEANVLTF. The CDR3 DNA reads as TGTACTAGCAGTTACGGGACAGTCGACTCTGAGGCCAACGTCCTGACTTTC.

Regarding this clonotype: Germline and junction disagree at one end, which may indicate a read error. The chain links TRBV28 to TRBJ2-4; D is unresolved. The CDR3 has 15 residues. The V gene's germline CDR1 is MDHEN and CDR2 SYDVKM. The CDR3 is CASIPMTINKNIQNF. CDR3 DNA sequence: TGTGCCAGCATTCCCATGACGATCAACAAAAACATTCAGAACTTC.

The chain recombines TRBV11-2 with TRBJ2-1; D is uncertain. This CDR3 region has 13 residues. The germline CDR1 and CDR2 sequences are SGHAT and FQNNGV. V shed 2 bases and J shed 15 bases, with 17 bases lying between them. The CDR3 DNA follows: TGTGCCAGCAGCTTACGAGGATGGAGTAGCCTGTTCTTC. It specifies CASSLRGWSSLFF.